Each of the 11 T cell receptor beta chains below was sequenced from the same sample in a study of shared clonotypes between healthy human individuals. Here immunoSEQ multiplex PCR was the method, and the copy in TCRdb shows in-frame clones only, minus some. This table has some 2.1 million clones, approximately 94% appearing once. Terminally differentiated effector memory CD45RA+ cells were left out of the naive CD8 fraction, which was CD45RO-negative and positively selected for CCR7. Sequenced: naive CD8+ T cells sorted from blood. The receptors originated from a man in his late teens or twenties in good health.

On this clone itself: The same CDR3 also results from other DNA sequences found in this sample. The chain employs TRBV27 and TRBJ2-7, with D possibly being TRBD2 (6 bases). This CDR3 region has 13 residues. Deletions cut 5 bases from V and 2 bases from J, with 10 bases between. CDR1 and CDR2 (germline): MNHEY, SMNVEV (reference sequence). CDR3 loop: CASSLRETYEQYF. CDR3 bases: TGTGCCAGCAGTCTCCGGGAGACCTACGAGCAGTACTTC.

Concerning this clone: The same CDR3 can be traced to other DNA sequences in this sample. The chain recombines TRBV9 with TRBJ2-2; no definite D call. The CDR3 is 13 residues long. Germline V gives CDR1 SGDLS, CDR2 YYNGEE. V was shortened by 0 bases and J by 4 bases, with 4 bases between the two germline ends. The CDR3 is CASSVGSTGELFF. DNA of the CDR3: TGTGCCAGCAGCGTAGGTTCCACCGGGGAGCTGTTTTTT. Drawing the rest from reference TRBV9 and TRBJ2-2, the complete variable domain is DSGVTQTPKHLITATGQRVTLRCSPRSGDLSVYWYQQSLDQGLQFLIQYYNGEERAKGNILERFSAQQFPDLHSELNLSSLELGDSALYFCASSVGSTGELFFGEGSRLTVL.

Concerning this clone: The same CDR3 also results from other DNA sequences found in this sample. CDR3 region: CASSSLAGVYEQYF. Here the CDR3 DNA reads TGTGCCAGCAGTTCCCTAGCGGGAGTCTACGAGCAGTACTTC. This sequence joins TRBV27 and TRBJ2-7; 10 nucleotides line up with TRBD2. Germline V gene sequence: CDR1 MNHEY, CDR2 SMNVEV (reference sequence). With V trimmed by 4 bases and J by 3 bases, 3 bases remained unmatched. The CDR3 consists of 14 residues.

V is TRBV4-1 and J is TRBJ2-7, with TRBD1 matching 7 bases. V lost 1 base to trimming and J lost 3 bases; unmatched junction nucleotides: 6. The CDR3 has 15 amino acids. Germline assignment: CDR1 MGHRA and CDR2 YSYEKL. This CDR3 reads CASSQARDSFYEQYF. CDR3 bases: TGCGCCAGCAGCCAAGCCCGGGACAGTTTCTACGAGCAGTACTTC.

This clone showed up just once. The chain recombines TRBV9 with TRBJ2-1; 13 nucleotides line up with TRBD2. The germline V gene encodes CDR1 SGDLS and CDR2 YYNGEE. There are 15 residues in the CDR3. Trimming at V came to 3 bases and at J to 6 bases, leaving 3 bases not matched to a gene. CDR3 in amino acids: CASSATSGGSNEQFF. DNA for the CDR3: TGTGCCAGCAGCGCGACTAGCGGGGGGAGCAATGAGCAGTTCTTC. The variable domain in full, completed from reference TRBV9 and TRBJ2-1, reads DSGVTQTPKHLITATGQRVTLRCSPRSGDLSVYWYQQSLDQGLQFLIQYYNGEERAKGNILERFSAQQFPDLHSELNLSSLELGDSALYFCASSATSGGSNEQFFGPGTRLTVL.

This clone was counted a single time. CDR3 sequence reads: CASSLISGPWGPDIQYF. In DNA, the CDR3 is TGTGCCAGCAGTTTAATTAGCGGGCCATGGGGGCCGGACATTCAGTACTTC. This chain connects TRBV27 to TRBJ2-4; a possible D gene is TRBD2 (7 bases). Germline V gene data show CDR1 as MNHEY and CDR2 as SMNVEV (reference sequence). Trimming took off 2 bases at V and 8 bases at J, with 22 bases between the two ends. The CDR3 runs to 17 residues.

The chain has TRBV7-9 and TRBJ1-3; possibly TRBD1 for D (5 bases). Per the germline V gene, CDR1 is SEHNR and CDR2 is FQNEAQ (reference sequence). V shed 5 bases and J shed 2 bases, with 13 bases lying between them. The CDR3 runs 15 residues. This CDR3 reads CASSNLGPPGNTIYF. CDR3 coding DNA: TGTGCCAGCAGCAACCTGGGGCCCCCTGGAAACACCATATATTTT.

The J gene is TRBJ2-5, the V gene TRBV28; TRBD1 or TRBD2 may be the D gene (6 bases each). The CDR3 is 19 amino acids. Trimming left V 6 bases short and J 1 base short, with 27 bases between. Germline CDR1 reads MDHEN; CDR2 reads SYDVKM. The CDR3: CASSPATGGPGLVQETQYF. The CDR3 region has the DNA TGTGCCAGCAGCCCCGCGACCGGGGGCCCAGGCCTCGTCCAAGAGACCCAGTACTTC.

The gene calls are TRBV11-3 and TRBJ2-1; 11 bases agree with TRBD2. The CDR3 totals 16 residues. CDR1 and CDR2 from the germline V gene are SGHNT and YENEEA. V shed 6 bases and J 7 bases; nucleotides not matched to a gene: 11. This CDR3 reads CASSPTTSGGENEQFF. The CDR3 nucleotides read TGTGCCAGCAGTCCCACCACTAGCGGGGGTGAAAATGAGCAGTTCTTC. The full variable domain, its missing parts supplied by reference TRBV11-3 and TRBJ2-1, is EAGVVQSPRYKIIEKKQPVAFWCNPISGHNTLYWYLQNLGQGPELLIRYENEEAVDDSQLPKDRFSAERLKGVDSTLKIQPAELGDSAVYLCASSPTTSGGENEQFFGPGTRLTVL.

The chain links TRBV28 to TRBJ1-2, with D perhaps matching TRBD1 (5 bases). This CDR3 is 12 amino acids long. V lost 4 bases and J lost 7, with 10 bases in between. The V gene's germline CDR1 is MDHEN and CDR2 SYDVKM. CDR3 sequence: CASSWGEAGYTF. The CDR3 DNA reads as TGTGCCAGCAGTTGGGGGGAGGCTGGCTACACCTTC.

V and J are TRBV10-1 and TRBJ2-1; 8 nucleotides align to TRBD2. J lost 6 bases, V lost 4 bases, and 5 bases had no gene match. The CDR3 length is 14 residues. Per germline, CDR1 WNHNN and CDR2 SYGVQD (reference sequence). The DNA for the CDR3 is TGCGCCAGCAGTGTGGGACTAGATGTCAATGAGCAGTTCTTC. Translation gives CASSVGLDVNEQFF.